These T cell receptor beta chains were read from a single sample in a study of graft-versus-host responses after intestinal transplantation. Antigens of these TCRs are unknown. Repertoires were generated with immunoSEQ multiplex PCR, while TCRdb's copy carries only in-frame clones and drops some. In the table there are around 99,000 clones, approximately 94% of which are singletons. Sample: unstimulated CD8+ T cells sorted from spleen or lymph node cells, taken before intestinal transplant. All receptors come from a human donor who received an intestinal transplant. Both conserved end residues are part of each CDR3. Each record gives: CDR3 protein, CDR3 DNA, V gene, clone size, J gene, D gene. A D gene is named only where the DNA matches it firmly. Clone size is stated in some rows and not others, as once, few, many or a class when expanded.

CASSLPFGLGPDEQFF,TGTGCCAGCAGCTTACCCTTCGGCCTTGGGCCAGATGAGCAGTTCTTC,TRBV7-9,once,TRBJ2-1,NA
CARRTGFQPQHF,TGCGCCAGAAGGACAGGATTTCAGCCCCAGCATTTT,TRBV10-2,once,TRBJ1-5,TRBD1
CASSLAATSGDPDTQYF,TGCGCCAGCAGCTTGGCCGCGACTAGCGGGGACCCAGATACGCAGTATTTT,TRBV5-1,NA,TRBJ2-3,TRBD2
CASSYSPPGKGTEAFF,TGTGCCAGCAGTTACTCGCCCCCCGGGAAGGGCACTGAAGCTTTCTTT,TRBV6-5,NA,TRBJ1-1,NA
CASSQDLGTAYEQYF,TGCGCCAGCAGCCAAGATTTGGGGACAGCCTACGAGCAGTACTTC,TRBV4-1,NA,TRBJ2-7,TRBD1
CAWSVGATNTGELFF,TGTGCCTGGAGTGTAGGGGCAACGAACACCGGGGAGCTGTTTTTT,TRBV30,NA,TRBJ2-2,NA
CASSEASGGAAGELFF,TGTGCCAGCAGTGAAGCAAGCGGGGGGGCGGCCGGGGAGCTGTTTTTT,TRBV2,once,TRBJ2-2,TRBD2
CASSQGETGELFF,TGCGCCAGCAGCCAAGGCGAGACCGGGGAGCTGTTTTTT,TRBV4-3,NA,TRBJ2-2,NA
CAWSVGQGNQPQHF,TGTGCCTGGAGTGTTGGGCAGGGGAATCAGCCCCAGCATTTT,TRBV30,NA,TRBJ1-5,NA
CASSTQGYAEAFF,TGTGCTAGTTCTACACAGGGGTACGCTGAAGCTTTCTTT,TRBV12-5,NA,TRBJ1-1,TRBD1
CASSLGGYTGELFF,TGTGCCAGCAGTTTGGGAGGGTACACCGGGGAGCTGTTTTTT,TRBV27,NA,TRBJ2-2,TRBD2
CASSLIGDPETQYF,TGCGCCAGCAGCTTAATCGGGGATCCGGAGACCCAGTACTTC,TRBV5-1,NA,TRBJ2-5,NA
CASSLGQNTGELFF,TGTGCCAGCAGTTTAGGGCAGAACACCGGGGAGCTGTTTTTT,TRBV27,NA,TRBJ2-2,NA
CASSVGSGAGELFF,TGTGCCAGCAGCGTAGGTAGCGGGGCCGGGGAGCTGTTTTTT,TRBV9,NA,TRBJ2-2,TRBD2
CAWSADSAYEQYF,TGTGCCTGGAGTGCGGACAGCGCCTACGAGCAGTACTTC,TRBV30,NA,TRBJ2-7,NA
CASSATGTTGEQYF,TGTGCCAGCAGCGCAACCGGGACAACCGGCGAGCAGTACTTC,TRBV9,NA,TRBJ2-7,NA
CAITRGAGVVKETQYF,TGTGCCATTACGAGAGGGGCGGGGGTAGTTAAAGAGACCCAGTACTTC,TRBV2,NA,TRBJ2-5,TRBD2
CASSPEGVDNEQFF,TGTGCCAGTAGCCCCGAGGGGGTCGACAATGAGCAGTTCTTC,TRBV19,NA,TRBJ2-1,NA
CASSGGISYEQYF,TGTGCCAGCAGCGGCGGAATCAGCTACGAGCAGTACTTC,TRBV5-5,few,TRBJ2-7,NA
CASSQEQDRFNTEAFF,TGCGCCAGCAGCCAAGAACAGGACCGCTTTAACACTGAAGCTTTCTTT,TRBV4-3,few,TRBJ1-1,NA
CASSDGGEQYF,TGCGCCAGCAGTGACGGAGGCGAGCAGTACTTC,TRBV10-1,NA,TRBJ2-7,NA
CASRTPDSHEQYF,TGTGCCAGCAGAACCCCCGACAGCCACGAGCAGTACTTC,TRBV7-9,NA,TRBJ2-7,NA
CASSQDLEPRPNYDEQYF,TGCGCCAGCAGCCAAGATCTTGAACCGCGGCCGAATTACGACGAGCAGTACTTC,TRBV4-3,once,TRBJ2-7,NA
CASSLGPGLNDGYTF,TGTGCCAGCAGCTTAGGCCCAGGGCTAAATGATGGCTACACCTTC,TRBV11-2,NA,TRBJ1-2,NA
CASSPSGEGDEQYF,TGTGCCAGCAGCCCCAGCGGGGAAGGCGACGAGCAGTACTTC,TRBV11-3,NA,TRBJ2-7,TRBD2
CASSLDSGYYGYTF,TGTGCCAGCAGCTTAGATTCAGGATACTATGGCTACACCTTC,TRBV7-9,NA,TRBJ1-2,NA
CASAHTGINTEAFF,TGTGCTAGTGCCCACACAGGAATCAACACTGAAGCTTTCTTT,TRBV12-5,NA,TRBJ1-1,NA
CASSQGREGLYNEQFF,TGCGCCAGCAGCCAGGGCCGGGAGGGGTTATACAATGAGCAGTTCTTC,TRBV4-3,NA,TRBJ2-1,TRBD2
CASGLPEQYF,TGTGCTAGTGGTCTTCCCGAGCAGTACTTC,TRBV12-5,NA,TRBJ2-7,NA
CASSRDRDTNTEAFF,TGCGCCAGCAGCCGTGACCGGGACACCAACACTGAAGCTTTCTTT,TRBV4-3,NA,TRBJ1-1,NA
CASSAQTGANYGYTF,TGTGCCAGCAGCGCCCAGACAGGGGCGAACTATGGCTACACCTTC,TRBV7-2,once,TRBJ1-2,TRBD1
CASRSGGAFTDTQYF,TGTGCCAGCAGATCCGGGGGGGCCTTCACAGATACGCAGTATTTT,TRBV27,NA,TRBJ2-3,TRBD2
CASRAGTGADETQYF,TGTGCCAGCAGGGCCGGGACAGGGGCTGACGAGACCCAGTACTTC,TRBV2,NA,TRBJ2-5,TRBD1
CASSLGQDLGSYEKLFF,TGTGCCAGCAGCCTAGGACAGGATCTCGGGTCATATGAAAAACTGTTTTTT,TRBV14,NA,TRBJ1-4,TRBD1
CASSQGPGTSGGYEQYF,TGCGCCAGCAGCCAGGGGCCCGGGACTAGCGGGGGGTACGAGCAGTACTTC,TRBV4-3,once,TRBJ2-7,TRBD2
CASSHIIGLPAGYGYTF,TGCGCCAGCAGCCATATAATCGGACTCCCAGCTGGATATGGCTACACCTTC,TRBV4-3,NA,TRBJ1-2,NA
CASSYPVQRGNQPQHF,TGTGCCAGCAGTTACCCCGTGCAGCGAGGCAATCAGCCCCAGCATTTT,TRBV6-6,NA,TRBJ1-5,NA
CASSVSTVSSYEQYF,TGTGCCAGCAGCGTAAGTACAGTAAGCTCCTACGAGCAGTACTTC,TRBV9,NA,TRBJ2-7,NA
CASSSTDREREKLFF,TGTGCCAGCAGCTCCACCGACAGGGAAAGAGAAAAACTGTTTTTT,TRBV5-6,few,TRBJ1-4,TRBD1
CASRQVINSPLHF,TGTGCCAGCAGACAGGTGATTAATTCACCCCTCCACTTT,TRBV6-1,NA,TRBJ1-6,NA
CATDRGDGYTF,TGTGCCACCGACAGGGGGGATGGCTACACCTTC,TRBV25-1,NA,TRBJ1-2,TRBD1
CASSGDRTHSNQPQHF,TGTGCCAGCAGTGGGGACAGGACGCATAGCAATCAGCCCCAGCATTTT,TRBV2,NA,TRBJ1-5,TRBD1
CASSTTGGADTGELFF,TGTGCCAGTAGTACGACAGGGGGCGCTGACACCGGGGAGCTGTTTTTT,TRBV19,NA,TRBJ2-2,TRBD1
CSVKQGPNYGYTF,TGCAGCGTTAAACAGGGCCCTAACTATGGCTACACCTTC,TRBV29-1,NA,TRBJ1-2,NA
CASSHGEEAFF,TGTGCCAGCAGCCATGGAGAGGAAGCTTTCTTT,TRBV14,NA,TRBJ1-1,NA
CASSFYSGTGALDEQYF,TGTGCCAGCAGCTTTTACTCCGGGACAGGGGCTTTGGACGAGCAGTACTTC,TRBV7-9,NA,TRBJ2-7,TRBD1
CASSFGTANTEAFF,TGTGCCAGCAGCTTCGGGACAGCTAACACTGAAGCTTTCTTT,TRBV7-9,NA,TRBJ1-1,TRBD1
CASSLPPTSTVPGELFF,TGTGCCAGCAGTTTACCGCCGACTAGCACCGTACCCGGGGAGCTGTTTTTT,TRBV27,NA,TRBJ2-2,TRBD2
CASSIGQVPYEQYF,TGTGCCAGCAGCATTGGACAGGTGCCCTACGAGCAGTACTTC,TRBV25-1,NA,TRBJ2-7,TRBD1